The 31 T cell receptor beta chains reported below all come from one sample, sequenced in a study of T cells in Graves' hyperthyroidism and ophthalmopathy. Amplified regions were TCR beta CDR3 sequences from RNA transcripts. The HTBI primer set was used in a first-round RT-PCR of the TCR CDR3. TCRdb recomputed calls from the multiplex PCR reads with MiXCR, one row per CDR3 protein. The sample gives 450,000 to 650,000 distinct CDR3 sequences, less than 25% of which show up once; 26% is in the top ten. Sequencing was performed on blood. The receptors originated from a man younger than 35 with Graves' hyperthyroidism.

This clonotype was counted many times. The CDR3 loop reads CASSLGRGNNYGYTF. Written as DNA, the CDR3 is TGTGCCAGCAGCTTAGGGAGAGGGAACAACTATGGCTACACCTTC. This chain links TRBV13 with TRBJ1-2; no reliable D call. Germline loops: CDR1 PRHDT, CDR2 FYEKMQ (reference sequence). CDR3 length: 15 residues. The germline V and J ends were trimmed by 0 bases and 2 bases, with 10 bases remaining between them.

This clonotype was seen ten or more times. The V call is TRBV2, the J call TRBJ1-5, with D perhaps matching TRBD1 (5 bases). Trimming shortened V by 7 bases and J by 6 bases, and 25 bases separated the two germline ends. Germline V lookup: CDR1 SNHLY, CDR2 FYNNEI. The CDR3 length is 17 residues. The CDR3 nucleotides read TGTGCCAGCACAGCGGAGGGAGTAGGGCTCGGGGGTCAGCCCCAGCATTTT. It codes for CASTAEGVGLGGQPQHF. Drawing the rest from reference TRBV2 and TRBJ1-5, the complete variable domain is EPEVTQTPSHQVTQMGQEVILRCVPISNHLYFYWYRQILGQKVEFLVSFYNNEISEKSEIFDDQFSVERPDGSNFTLKIRSTKLEDSAMYFCASTAEGVGLGGQPQHFGDGTRLSIL.

This clonotype was picked up many times. The V and J genes are TRBV7-9 and TRBJ2-5; 8 bases are shared with TRBD1. The trim removed 3 bases at V and 4 bases at J, leaving 4 bases unmatched. In germline, CDR1 is SEHNR, CDR2 FQNEAQ (reference sequence). The CDR3 is 14 amino acids. The CDR3 is CASSLNTGGETQYF. In nucleotides, the CDR3 is TGTGCCAGCAGCTTGAACACAGGGGGAGAGACCCAGTACTTC.

This chain joins TRBV4-1 and TRBJ2-2, with D possibly being TRBD2 (5 bases). This CDR3 is 14 amino acids long. V shed 2 bases and J shed 6 bases, with 10 bases lying between them. CDR1 MGHRA and CDR2 YSYEKL come from the germline V gene. CDR3 amino acids: CASSQRSEAGELFF. CDR3 bases: TGCGCCAGCAGCCAACGATCGGAGGCCGGGGAGCTGTTTTTT.

This clonotype was seen many times. The rearrangement joins TRBV5-1 to TRBJ2-7; a weak D match, TRBD1 (6 bases). V was trimmed by 1 base and J by 3 bases, leaving 14 bases between them. The CDR3 contains 15 residues. Germline CDR1 and CDR2: SGHRS and YFSETQ. CDR3 DNA sequence: TGCGCCAGCAGCTTGAACAGGGAATCTGGCTACGAGCAGTACTTC. Residues: CASSLNRESGYEQYF.

This rearrangement joins TRBV11-1 to TRBJ2-3; possibly TRBD2 for D (6 bases). The ends were cut back, 4 bases at V and 1 base at J, with 18 bases in the middle. The germline gives CDR1 SGHAT, CDR2 FQDESV (reference sequence). This CDR3 region has 17 residues. CDR3 coding DNA: TGTGCCAGCAGCTCCCCCTGGAGGGGCCCCCGCACAGATACGCAGTATTTT. Its protein is CASSSPWRGPRTDTQYF.

This clonotype was seen ten or more times. V usage is TRBV19 and J usage is TRBJ2-2, with D unresolved. Germline CDR1 LNHDA, CDR2 SQIVND (reference sequence). CDR3 length: 15 amino acids. V lost 3 bases and J lost 6, with 14 bases in between. The CDR3 nucleotides read TGTGCCAGTAGTATTCTAAGTAGTCGCCCCGGGGAGCTGTTTTTT. This gives the protein CASSILSSRPGELFF.

This clonotype was recorded at least ten times. The chain combines TRBV28 with TRBJ2-6, with D hard to call. Germline CDR1 MDHEN, CDR2 SYDVKM. This CDR3 is 18 amino acids long. V was trimmed by 2 bases and J by 4 bases, leaving 18 bases between them. CDR3 region: CASSLPGHHSRGANVLTF. DNA for the CDR3: TGTGCCAGCAGTTTACCCGGGCACCACTCGAGAGGGGCCAACGTCCTGACTTTC.

Ten or more counts support this clonotype. The CDR3 sequence is CATSASGGYYEQYF. DNA for the CDR3: TGTGCCACCAGTGCATCAGGGGGCTACTACGAGCAGTACTTC. This chain connects TRBV24-1 to TRBJ2-7; 8 bases are shared with TRBD1. From germline, CDR1 is KGHDR and CDR2 SFDVKD. The CDR3 runs to 14 residues. J gave up 3 bases and V 5 bases, and 5 bases lay outside the gene matches.

In this sample, this clonotype turned up many times. This chain connects TRBV5-1 to TRBJ1-1, with unresolved D. This CDR3 is 15 amino acids long. V lost 2 bases and J 6 bases, leaving 17 bases between the germline ends. In germline, CDR1 is SGHRS, CDR2 YFSETQ. In DNA form, the CDR3 reads TGCGCCAGCAGCTTAGTCGTTCTGGGAGGCTCTGAAGCTTTCTTT. Translated: CASSLVVLGGSEAFF.

This clonotype was picked up many times. The chain combines TRBV20-1 with TRBJ1-5; D may be TRBD1 (6 bases). The CDR3 totals 13 residues. V was pared by 6 bases and J by 10 bases, with 19 bases between. The germline CDR1 and CDR2 sequences are DFQATT and SNEGSKA (reference sequence). The CDR3 DNA sequence: TGCAGTGCGAGCAGGGCAGGGGTGCAACCCCAGCATTTT. As protein: CSASRAGVQPQHF.

In this sample, this clonotype turned up many times. V usage is TRBV11-2 and J usage is TRBJ2-7; tentative D call: TRBD1 (6 bases). Trimming shortened V by 4 bases and J by 5 bases, and 15 bases separated the two germline ends. CDR1 is SGHAT and CDR2 is FQNNGV in the germline V gene. The CDR3 loop spans 14 amino acids. CDR3 amino acids: CASSSGHRRNEQYF. The CDR3 nucleotides read TGTGCCAGCAGCTCGGGACACCGGCGTAACGAGCAGTACTTC.

This clonotype was counted many times. The rearrangement joins TRBV19 to TRBJ1-2; D call uncertain. The CDR3 totals 14 residues. CDR1 is LNHDA and CDR2 is SQIVND in the germline V gene (reference sequence). V lost 7 bases and J lost 2, with 14 bases in between. The CDR3 nucleotides are TGTGCCAGTAAGGAAGGAATCGGCAACTATGGCTACACCTTC. It encodes CASKEGIGNYGYTF.

The CDR3 region has the DNA TGTGCCAGCAGTTTACCCCGCCAGGGCGTTTATGGCTACACCTTC. Translation gives CASSLPRQGVYGYTF. The rearrangement uses TRBV28 and TRBJ1-2, with TRBD1 as a possible D gene (5 bases). The germline V gene has CDR1 MDHEN and CDR2 SYDVKM. V shed 2 bases and J shed 5 bases, with 15 bases lying between them. This CDR3 has 15 residues.

This clonotype was seen a few times. The rearrangement uses TRBV19 and TRBJ1-5; a possible D gene is TRBD1 (5 bases). The V and J ends lost 6 bases and 0 bases respectively, with 15 bases between them. The CDR3 runs to 16 residues. Looked up from germline, CDR1 is LNHDA and CDR2 is SQIVND (reference sequence). In DNA, the CDR3 is TGTGCCAGTAGGACAGTTTTCCTTAGTAGCAATCAGCCCCAGCATTTT. Its protein product is CASRTVFLSSNQPQHF.

This clonotype was seen only a few times. This chain uses TRBV29-1 with TRBJ2-7, with D possibly being TRBD2 (6 bases). The V and J ends lost 4 bases and 3 bases respectively, with 10 bases between them. CDR1 and CDR2 from the germline V gene are SQVTM and ANQGSEA. The CDR3 is made up of 12 amino acids. The CDR3 DNA reads as TGCAGCGTTGGCGGGGCCGACTACGAGCAGTACTTC. Its translation: CSVGGADYEQYF.

This chain links TRBV30 with TRBJ2-7; TRBD1 or TRBD2 may be the D gene (5 bases each). CDR3 length equals 13 residues. Germline CDR1 and CDR2: GTSNPN and SVGIG (reference sequence). Trimming shortened V by 4 bases and J by 0 bases, and 10 bases separated the two germline ends. The CDR3 nucleotides read TGTGCCTGGAATCCAGGGAGCTCCTACGAGCAGTACTTC. The encoded protein is CAWNPGSSYEQYF.

The chain recombines TRBV13 with TRBJ1-2, with D tentatively TRBD1 (6 bases). V lost 5 bases to trimming and J lost 0 bases, with 16 bases between them. Germline V CDR1 and CDR2: PRHDT, FYEKMQ (reference sequence). The CDR3 contains 16 residues. The CDR3 spells CASSPGGRPANYGYTF. The CDR3 DNA reads as TGTGCCAGCAGCCCCGGGGGCCGACCCGCTAACTATGGCTACACCTTC.

This rearrangement joins TRBV28 to TRBJ2-7, with D unclear. V shed 2 bases and J shed 3 bases, with 11 bases lying between them. Germline loops: CDR1 MDHEN, CDR2 SYDVKM. The CDR3 sequence is 14 residues long. For the CDR3, the DNA is TGTGCCAGCAGTTTAAGGCGCTCTTTCTACGAGCAGTACTTC. Translation: CASSLRRSFYEQYF.

This chain joins TRBV12-3 or TRBV12-4 and TRBJ2-7; no clear D gene. The V and J ends lost 3 bases and 6 bases respectively, with 12 bases between them. This CDR3 comprises 13 residues. CDR3 protein: CASSFRPSGEQYF. Here the CDR3 DNA reads TGTGCCAGCAGTTTTAGGCCGTCCGGCGAGCAGTACTTC.

The chain combines TRBV6-5 with TRBJ1-3, with D maybe TRBD1 (5 bases). This CDR3 has 14 residues. Trimming took off 2 bases at V and 7 bases at J, with 12 bases between the two ends. The germline V gene has CDR1 MNHEY and CDR2 SVGAGI. CDR3 protein: CASSYGASSNTIYF. CDR3 nucleotide sequence: TGTGCCAGCAGTTACGGGGCCAGTTCCAACACCATATATTTT.

This sequence joins TRBV12-3 or TRBV12-4 and TRBJ1-1; 7 bases map to TRBD1. J was trimmed by 3 bases and V by 5 bases; bases with no gene match: 9. The CDR3 is 15 amino acids. CDR3 in amino acids: CASSNDRVGYTEAFF. The CDR3 nucleotides are TGTGCCAGCAGTAACGACAGGGTAGGGTACACTGAAGCTTTCTTT.

Many counts were recorded for this clonotype. The J gene is TRBJ1-1, the V gene TRBV29-1; D unresolved. Germline CDR1 is SQVTM and CDR2 is ANQGSEA. The V and J ends lost 3 bases and 5 bases respectively, with 10 bases between them. The CDR3 totals 12 residues. Here the CDR3 reads CSVDPLGTEAFF. The CDR3 DNA is TGCAGCGTTGACCCCCTGGGGACTGAAGCTTTCTTT.

The V call is TRBV24-1, the J call TRBJ2-2; either TRBD1 or TRBD2 may supply D (5 bases each). Per germline, CDR1 KGHDR and CDR2 SFDVKD. Trimming shortened V by 7 bases and J by 3 bases, and 14 bases separated the two germline ends. The CDR3 has 15 residues. CDR3 loop: CATSNLGTDTGELFF. In DNA form, the CDR3 reads TGTGCCACCAGCAATCTTGGGACCGACACCGGGGAGCTGTTTTTT.

The rearrangement uses TRBV6-1 and TRBJ1-4, with a tentative D call TRBD1 (5 bases). Germline CDR1 and CDR2: MNHNS and SASEGT. The CDR3 covers 14 residues. V was clipped by 8 bases and J by 8 bases, with 18 bases between them. In nucleotides, the CDR3 is TGTGCCAGCGGGGCCAGCACCGCCCCGGAAAAACTGTTTTTT. It codes for CASGASTAPEKLFF.

This clonotype came up a few times. The chain joins TRBV5-1 to TRBJ2-7; 8 bases map to TRBD1. The CDR3 covers 14 residues. Looked up from germline, CDR1 is SGHRS and CDR2 is YFSETQ. After removal of 5 bases from V and 6 bases from J, the junction contained 10 bases not matched to a gene. The chain's CDR3 is CASRSDRVDREQYF. The DNA for the CDR3 is TGCGCCAGCAGATCGGACAGGGTGGATCGCGAGCAGTACTTC.

This clonotype showed up many times. This chain joins TRBV28 and TRBJ2-5, with D hard to call. Germline CDR1 is MDHEN and CDR2 is SYDVKM. Between the trimmed V and J ends, which lost 3 bases and 1 base, there was a span of 15 bases. The CDR3 length is 16 residues. CDR3 nucleotide sequence: TGTGCCAGCAGTTTTTTAGGCGGCGCAGCCCAAGAGACCCAGTACTTC. Amino acids: CASSFLGGAAQETQYF. Supplemented by reference TRBV28 and TRBJ2-5, the full variable domain reads DVKVTQSSRYLVKRTGEKVFLECVQDMDHENMFWYRQDPGLGLRLIYFSYDVKMKEKGDIPEGYSVSREKKERFSLILESASTNQTSMYLCASSFLGGAAQETQYFGPGTRLLVL.

Ten or more counts support this clonotype. This chain uses TRBV2 with TRBJ2-5; D remains unclear. There are 14 residues in the CDR3. Germline V lookup: CDR1 SNHLY, CDR2 FYNNEI. The ends were cut back, 0 bases at V and 1 base at J, with 6 bases in the middle. The chain's CDR3 is CASSEAAFQETQYF. The CDR3 DNA is TGTGCCAGCAGTGAAGCCGCCTTCCAAGAGACCCAGTACTTC.

In this sample, this clonotype turned up many times. The chain recombines TRBV28 with TRBJ1-5; D not certain. The CDR3 has 15 amino acids. In germline, CDR1 is MDHEN, CDR2 SYDVKM. The V end lost 4 bases, the J end lost 5 bases, and 15 bases lay between the germline ends. CDR3 nucleotides: TGTGCCAGCAGTTCTGCGACACTCCTTTATCAGCCCCAGCATTTT. Its translation is CASSSATLLYQPQHF.

This clonotype came up a few times. V is TRBV30 and J is TRBJ1-2; D is uncertain. The CDR3 consists of 12 residues. V lost 4 bases, J lost 6 bases, and 12 bases lay in between. CDR1 GTSNPN and CDR2 SVGIG come from the germline V gene (reference sequence). The DNA for the CDR3 is TGTGCCTGGACCTACCCGAGGGATGGCTACACCTTC. Its protein is CAWTYPRDGYTF. Full variable domain (missing parts from reference TRBV30 and TRBJ1-2): SQTIHQWPATLVQPVGSPLSLECTVEGTSNPNLYWYRQAAGRGLQLLFYSVGIGQISSEVPQNLSASRPQDRQFILSSKKLLLSDSGFYLCAWTYPRDGYTFGSGTRLTVV.

The sample holds many counts of this clonotype. The chain combines TRBV28 with TRBJ2-7; D unclear. The V end was cut by 3 bases, the J end by 7 bases, with 13 bases between. The V gene's germline CDR1 is MDHEN and CDR2 SYDVKM. The CDR3 is made up of 13 amino acids. The CDR3 region is CASSFIDRMEQYF. Written as DNA, the CDR3 is TGTGCCAGCAGTTTTATCGATAGGATGGAGCAGTACTTC.